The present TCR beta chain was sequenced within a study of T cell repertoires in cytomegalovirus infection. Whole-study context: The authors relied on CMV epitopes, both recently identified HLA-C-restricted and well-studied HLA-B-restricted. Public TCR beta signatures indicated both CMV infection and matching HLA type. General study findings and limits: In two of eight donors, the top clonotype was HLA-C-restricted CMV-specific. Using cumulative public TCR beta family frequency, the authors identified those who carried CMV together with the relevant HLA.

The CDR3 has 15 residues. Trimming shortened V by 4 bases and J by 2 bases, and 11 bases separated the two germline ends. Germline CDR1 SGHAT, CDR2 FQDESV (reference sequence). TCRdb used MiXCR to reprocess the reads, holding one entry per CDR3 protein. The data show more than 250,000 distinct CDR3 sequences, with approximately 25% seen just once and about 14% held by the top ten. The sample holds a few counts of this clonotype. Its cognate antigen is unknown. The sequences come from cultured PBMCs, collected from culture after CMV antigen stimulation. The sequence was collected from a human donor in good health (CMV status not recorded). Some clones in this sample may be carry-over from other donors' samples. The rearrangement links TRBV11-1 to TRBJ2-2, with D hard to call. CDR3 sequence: CASSSRRANTGELFF. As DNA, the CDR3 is TGTGCCAGCAGCTCCCGTAGAGCAAACACCGGGGAGCTGTTTTTT.